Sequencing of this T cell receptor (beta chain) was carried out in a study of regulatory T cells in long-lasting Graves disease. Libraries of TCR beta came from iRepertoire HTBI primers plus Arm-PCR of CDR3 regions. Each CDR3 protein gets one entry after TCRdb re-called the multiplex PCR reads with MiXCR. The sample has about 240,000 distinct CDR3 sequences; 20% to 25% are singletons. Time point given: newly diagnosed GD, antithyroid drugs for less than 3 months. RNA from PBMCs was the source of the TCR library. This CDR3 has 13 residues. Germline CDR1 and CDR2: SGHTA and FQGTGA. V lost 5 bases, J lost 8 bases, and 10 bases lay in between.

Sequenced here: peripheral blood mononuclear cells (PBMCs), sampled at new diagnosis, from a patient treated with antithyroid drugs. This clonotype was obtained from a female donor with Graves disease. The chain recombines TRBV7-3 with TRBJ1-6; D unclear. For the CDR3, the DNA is TGTGCCAGCAGCGTAGCGGAGGATTCACCCCTCCACTTT. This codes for CASSVAEDSPLHF.